The 12 T cell receptor beta chains reported below all come from one sample, sequenced in a study of post-analysis software for immune sequencing data. Findings of the study overall: A handful of TRBV segments appeared more often in patients than in controls, and TRBV5-6, TRBV5-1 and TRBV20-1 were among these.

Incorporated into the TCR beta cDNA libraries were unique molecular identifiers, which served to reduce PCR and sequencing biases. TCRdb recomputed calls from the PCR reads with MiXCR, one row per CDR3 protein. The data contain roughly 700,000 distinct CDR3 sequences, around 27% of them singletons. The antigens for these receptors are not known. The sequenced sample was blood. Source of these receptors: a girl between 10 and 17 years old with multiple sclerosis.

V gene TRBV6-1 combines with J gene TRBJ2-5, with 7 bases fitting TRBD2. Trimming removed 1 base from V and 3 bases from J; junction bases left unmatched: 14. The germline V gene has CDR1 MNHNS and CDR2 SASEGT. The CDR3 sequence is 18 residues long. This CDR3 reads CASSEEGQGGSLKETQYF. CDR3 nucleotides: TGTGCCAGCAGTGAAGAAGGGCAGGGAGGGTCCCTCAAAGAGACCCAGTACTTC.

The V and J genes are TRBV27 and TRBJ2-1; 12 bases agree with TRBD2. Germline loops: CDR1 MNHEY, CDR2 SMNVEV (reference sequence). J gave up 8 bases and V 10 bases, and 6 bases lay outside the gene matches. The CDR3 is 13 amino acids. The CDR3 protein is CATWTSGDDEQFF. In nucleotides, the CDR3 is TGTGCCACCTGGACTAGCGGGGACGATGAGCAGTTCTTC.

This clonotype occurred a few times. This chain links TRBV4-3 with TRBJ2-1; 10 nucleotides line up with TRBD2. Germline V gene data show CDR1 as LGHNA and CDR2 as YSLEER. The CDR3 spans 19 residues. V trimming: 4 bases; J trimming: 0 bases; junction bases outside the gene matches: 12. CDR3: CASSPGPVAGGSSYNEQFF. The CDR3 bases are TGCGCCAGCAGCCCCGGCCCCGTAGCGGGAGGATCCTCCTACAATGAGCAGTTCTTC.

V and J are TRBV7-9 and TRBJ2-7; unclear D gene. V shed 6 bases and J shed 0 bases, with 12 bases lying between them. The germline V gene has CDR1 SEHNR and CDR2 FQNEAQ (reference sequence). The CDR3 contains 14 residues. This CDR3 is CASSPTRHSYEQYF. As DNA, the CDR3 is TGTGCCAGCAGTCCTACACGTCACTCCTACGAGCAGTACTTC.

A note on this clonotype: A junction end diverges from the germline sequence, so it may reflect a read error. CDR3 in DNA: TGTGCCAGCAGCCCAGGGATTACTAATGAAAAACGGTTTTTT. This translates into CASSPGITNEKRFF. The chain employs TRBV5-4 and TRBJ1-4, with D perhaps matching TRBD1 (5 bases). CDR3 length equals 14 residues. Germline V lookup: CDR1 SGHNT, CDR2 YYREEE (reference sequence).

The chain is built from TRBV12-5 and TRBJ2-2, with 7 bases lining up with TRBD1. With V trimmed by 5 bases and J by 2 bases, 5 bases remained unmatched. The CDR3 runs 15 residues. Germline CDR1 is LGHNT and CDR2 is FRNRAP. The CDR3 spells CASGRGQPNTGELFF. The CDR3 coding sequence is TGTGCTAGTGGTCGGGGACAGCCAAACACCGGGGAGCTGTTTTTT.

The chain couples TRBV28 to TRBJ1-1; no firm D call. In germline, CDR1 is MDHEN, CDR2 SYDVKM. The ends were cut back, 6 bases at V and 7 bases at J, with 18 bases in the middle. The CDR3 runs to 14 residues. The CDR3 DNA reads TGTGCCAGCAGCCGCGACACCAGGCTAATTGAAGCTTTCTTT. This translates into CASSRDTRLIEAFF.

The rearrangement uses TRBV29-1 and TRBJ1-1; weak D call: TRBD1 (5 bases). The germline V and J ends were trimmed by 3 bases and 3 bases, with 8 bases remaining between them. From germline, CDR1 is SQVTM and CDR2 ANQGSEA. CDR3 length: 12 residues. CDR3 protein: CSVDRADTEAFF. Written as DNA, the CDR3 is TGCAGCGTTGACAGGGCGGACACTGAAGCTTTCTTT.

The CDR3 nucleotides read TGTGCCAGCAGTTACCTTGGGGGAAAAGGGGGCATTCAGTACTTC. Residues: CASSYLGGKGGIQYF. This chain joins TRBV6-5 and TRBJ2-4; TRBD1 might be the D (6 bases). CDR1 MNHEY and CDR2 SVGAGI come from the germline V gene. Trimming pared 2 bases from V and 9 bases from J, leaving 17 bases between. CDR3 length equals 15 residues.

This clonotype was seen only a few times. V gene TRBV6-2 or TRBV6-3 combines with J gene TRBJ1-5, with 7 nucleotides matching TRBD1. The CDR3 consists of 14 residues. Germline CDR1 reads MNHEY; CDR2 reads SVGEGT. V lost 4 bases to trimming and J lost 3 bases; unmatched junction nucleotides: 3. CDR3 sequence (DNA): TGTGCCAGCAGTTTAAGGGGGCTCAATCAGCCCCAGCATTTT. Amino acid sequence: CASSLRGLNQPQHF.

J is TRBJ2-7 and V is TRBV29-1; possibly TRBD1 for D (6 bases). Germline values: CDR1 SQVTM, CDR2 ANQGSEA. The CDR3 consists of 15 residues. V was clipped by 7 bases and J by 3 bases, with 22 bases between them. CDR3 in amino acids: CSATTQGLVGYEQYF. DNA of the CDR3: TGCAGCGCCACAACGCAGGGGCTCGTGGGCTACGAGCAGTACTTC.

This chain connects TRBV28 to TRBJ2-7; TRBD2 is a possible D gene (6 bases). The CDR3 is 14 residues long. The germline V gene has CDR1 MDHEN and CDR2 SYDVKM. Between the trimmed V and J ends, which lost 7 bases and 2 bases, there was a span of 15 bases. The CDR3 nucleotides read TGTGCCAGCAATCAATTTTGGGGGGCCTACGAGCAGTACTTC. This translates into CASNQFWGAYEQYF. The complete variable domain, with remaining parts taken from reference TRBV28 and TRBJ2-7, reads DVKVTQSSRYLVKRTGEKVFLECVQDMDHENMFWYRQDPGLGLRLIYFSYDVKMKEKGDIPEGYSVSREKKERFSLILESASTNQTSMYLCASNQFWGAYEQYFGPGTRLTVT.